This T cell receptor (beta chain) is drawn from a study of blood T cell repertoires in COVID-19. Authors' data handling: From reference gene primer amplification, estimates of nucleated cell counts were derived. Only in-frame clones appear in the TCRdb table, and some are missing; sequencing was by immunoSEQ multiplex PCR. Clone size and V and J calls were adopted from that table, with D and trimming inferred from the DNA. The profile shows approximately 50,000 clones, around 80% of them singletons. The J segment lost 1 base and the V segment lost 10 bases, leaving 1 base of the junction unmatched. The CDR3 is 13 amino acids. Germline assignment: CDR1 KGHDR and CDR2 SFDVKD. This clone was seen once.

This sequence joins TRBV24-1 and TRBJ2-1; 9 positions match TRBD2. The TCR comes from a man between 65 and 85 years old with acute or convalescent COVID-19. Sequenced input: peripheral blood. CDR3 sequence reads: CATSGGSYNEQFF. The CDR3 bases are TGTGCCACTAGCGGGGGATCCTACAATGAGCAGTTCTTC.